This T cell receptor (beta chain) was observed in a study of cytomegalovirus exposure and HLA in healthy donors. Germline values: CDR1 SQVTM, CDR2 ANQGSEA. Trimming left V 6 bases short and J 1 base short, with 17 bases between. This CDR3 spans 15 amino acids. Comment on this clone: Its antigen remains unidentified.

The donors were healthy bone marrow donors. PCR was performed using 60 Vbeta and 13 Jbeta primers. Repertoires were generated with immunoSEQ multiplex PCR, while TCRdb's copy carries only in-frame clones and drops some. The table shows fewer than 250,000 clones, with roughly four fifths occurring only once. Study outcomes and limitations: It has been reported that TCR beta sequences accurately predicted the HLA-A and HLA-B alleles of most subjects. Later analysis associated a missense DCLRE1C variant with TCR beta V- and J-gene trimming.

What was sequenced was PBMCs. This receptor was obtained from a middle-aged man in good health and CMV-seropositive. The J gene is TRBJ2-3, the V gene TRBV29-1, with D tentatively TRBD2 (5 bases). Here the CDR3 reads CSVRHGILGTDTQYF. DNA of the CDR3: TGCAGCGTCCGGCACGGGATACTTGGCACAGATACGCAGTATTTT.